The clone carrying this T cell receptor beta chain has only one observation. The antigen remains undetermined. The data stem from a study of cytomegalovirus exposure and HLA in healthy donors. Study outcomes and limitations: It has been reported that TCR beta sequences accurately predicted the HLA-A and HLA-B alleles of most subjects.

Trimming cost V 8 bases and J 8 bases; bases outside gene matches: 9. The CDR3 sequence is 13 residues long. Germline loops: CDR1 MNHEY, CDR2 SVGAGI. PCR employed 60 Vbeta and 13 Jbeta primers. The data were produced by immunoSEQ multiplex PCR, yet TCRdb's version contains in-frame clones alone and is incomplete. The data contain about 64,000 clones, around 77% of them seen just once; the ten biggest clones take up more than 5%. The V and J genes are TRBV6-5 and TRBJ2-1; 7 nucleotides line up with TRBD1. The sample consisted of PBMCs. The TCR comes from a male donor in good health and CMV-seropositive. CDR3 DNA: TGTGCCAGCGGCGACAGGGTTCTCCATGAGCAGTTCTTC. It yields the protein CASGDRVLHEQFF.